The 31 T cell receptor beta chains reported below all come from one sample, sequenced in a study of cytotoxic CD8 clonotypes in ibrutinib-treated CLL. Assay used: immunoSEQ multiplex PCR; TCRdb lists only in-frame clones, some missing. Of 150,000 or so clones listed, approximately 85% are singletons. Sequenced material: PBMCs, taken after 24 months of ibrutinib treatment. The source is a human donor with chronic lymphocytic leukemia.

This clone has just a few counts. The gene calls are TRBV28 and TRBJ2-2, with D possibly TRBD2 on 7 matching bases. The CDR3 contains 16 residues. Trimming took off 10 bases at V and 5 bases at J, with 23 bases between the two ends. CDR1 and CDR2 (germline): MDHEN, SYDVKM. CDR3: CATLFGGASRTGELFF. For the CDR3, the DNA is TGTGCCACCCTATTTGGGGGGGCGAGTAGAACCGGGGAGCTGTTTTTT.

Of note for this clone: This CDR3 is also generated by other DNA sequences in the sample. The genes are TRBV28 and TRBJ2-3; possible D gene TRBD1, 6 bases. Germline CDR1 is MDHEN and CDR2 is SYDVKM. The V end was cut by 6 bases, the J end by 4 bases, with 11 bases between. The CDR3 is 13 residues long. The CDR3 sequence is CASSLKGADTQYF. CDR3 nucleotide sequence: TGTGCCAGCAGCCTGAAGGGGGCAGATACGCAGTATTTT. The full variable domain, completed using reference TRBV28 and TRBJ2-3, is DVKVTQSSRYLVKRTGEKVFLECVQDMDHENMFWYRQDPGLGLRLIYFSYDVKMKEKGDIPEGYSVSREKKERFSLILESASTNQTSMYLCASSLKGADTQYFGPGTRLTVL.

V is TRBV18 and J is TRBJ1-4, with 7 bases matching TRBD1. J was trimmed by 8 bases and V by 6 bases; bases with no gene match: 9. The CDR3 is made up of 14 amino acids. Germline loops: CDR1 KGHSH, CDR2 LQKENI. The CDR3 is CASSPNRGWEKLFF. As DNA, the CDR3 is TGTGCCAGCTCGCCTAACAGGGGCTGGGAAAAACTGTTTTTT.

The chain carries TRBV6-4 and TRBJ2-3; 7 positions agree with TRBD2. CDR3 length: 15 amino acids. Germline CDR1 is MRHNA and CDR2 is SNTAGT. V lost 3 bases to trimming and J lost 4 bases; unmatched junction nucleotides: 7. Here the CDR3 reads CASSEAGLVADTQYF. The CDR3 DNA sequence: TGTGCCAGCAGTGAAGCGGGATTGGTCGCAGATACGCAGTATTTT.

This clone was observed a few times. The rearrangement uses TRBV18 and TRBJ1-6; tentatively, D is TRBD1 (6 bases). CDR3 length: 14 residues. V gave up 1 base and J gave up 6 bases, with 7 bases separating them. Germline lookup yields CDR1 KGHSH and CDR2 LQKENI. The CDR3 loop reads CASSPQGGNSPLHF. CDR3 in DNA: TGTGCCAGCTCACCACAAGGGGGTAATTCACCCCTCCACTTT.

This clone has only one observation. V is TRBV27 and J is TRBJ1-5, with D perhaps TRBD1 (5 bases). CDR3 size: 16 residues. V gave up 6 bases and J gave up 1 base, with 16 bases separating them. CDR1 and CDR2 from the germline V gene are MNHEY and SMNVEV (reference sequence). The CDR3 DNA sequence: TGTGCCAGCAGCCCCTTAATGAGGGGAAGCAATCAGCCCCAGCATTTT. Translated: CASSPLMRGSNQPQHF.

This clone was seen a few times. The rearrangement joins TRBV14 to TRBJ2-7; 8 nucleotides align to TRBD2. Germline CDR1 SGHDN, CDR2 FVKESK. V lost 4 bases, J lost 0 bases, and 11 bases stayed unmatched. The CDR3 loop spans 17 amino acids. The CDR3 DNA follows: TGTGCCAGCAGCCTAACTAGCGGCCCCAGCGGCTCCTACGAGCAGTACTTC. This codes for CASSLTSGPSGSYEQYF.

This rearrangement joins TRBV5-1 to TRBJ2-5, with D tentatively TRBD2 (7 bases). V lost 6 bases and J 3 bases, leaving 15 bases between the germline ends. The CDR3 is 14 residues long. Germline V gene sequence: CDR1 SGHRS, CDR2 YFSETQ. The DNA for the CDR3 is TGCGCCAGCAAGAGGGGGGGCGCAGAAGAGACCCAGTACTTC. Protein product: CASKRGGAEETQYF.

CDR3 sequence (DNA): TGTGCCAGCAGTTCAACCAGCCAATACTTC. Translation: CASSSTSQYF. The rearrangement joins TRBV28 to TRBJ2-7, with D hard to call. The CDR3 length is 10 residues. Trimming shortened V by 4 bases and J by 13 bases, and 11 bases separated the two germline ends. Germline-derived CDR1 and CDR2 are MDHEN and SYDVKM.

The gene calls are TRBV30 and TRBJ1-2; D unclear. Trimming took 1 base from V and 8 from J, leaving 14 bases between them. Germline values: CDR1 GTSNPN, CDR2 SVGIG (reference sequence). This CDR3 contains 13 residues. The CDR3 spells CAWSGGGSRGYTF. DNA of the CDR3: TGTGCCTGGAGTGGAGGAGGCAGCCGCGGCTACACCTTC.

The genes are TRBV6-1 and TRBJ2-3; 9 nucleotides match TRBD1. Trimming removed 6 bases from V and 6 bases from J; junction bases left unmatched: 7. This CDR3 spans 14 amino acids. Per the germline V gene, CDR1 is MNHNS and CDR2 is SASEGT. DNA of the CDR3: TGTGCCAGCAGAACAGGGGGCGAGGGGGATACGCAGTATTTT. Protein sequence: CASRTGGEGDTQYF.

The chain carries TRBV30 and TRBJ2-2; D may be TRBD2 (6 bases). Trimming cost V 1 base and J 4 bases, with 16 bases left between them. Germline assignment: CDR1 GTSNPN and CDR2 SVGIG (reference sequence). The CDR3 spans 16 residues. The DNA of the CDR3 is TGTGCCTGGAGTGCACCTCTCGGGAGCCGCACCGGGGAGCTGTTTTTT. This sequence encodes CAWSAPLGSRTGELFF.

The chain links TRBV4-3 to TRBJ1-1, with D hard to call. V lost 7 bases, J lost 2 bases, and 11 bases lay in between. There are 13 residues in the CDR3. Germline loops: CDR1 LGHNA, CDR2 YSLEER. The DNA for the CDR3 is TGCGCCAGCACACTATCGCAAAACACTGAAGCTTTCTTT. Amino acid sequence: CASTLSQNTEAFF.

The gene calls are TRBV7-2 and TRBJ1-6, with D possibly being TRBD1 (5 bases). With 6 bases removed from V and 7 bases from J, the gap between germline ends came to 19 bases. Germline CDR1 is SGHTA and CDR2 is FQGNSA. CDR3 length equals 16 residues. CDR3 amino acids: CASRVPGRERNSPLHF. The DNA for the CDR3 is TGTGCCAGCAGAGTCCCGGGCAGGGAGAGGAATTCACCCCTCCACTTT.

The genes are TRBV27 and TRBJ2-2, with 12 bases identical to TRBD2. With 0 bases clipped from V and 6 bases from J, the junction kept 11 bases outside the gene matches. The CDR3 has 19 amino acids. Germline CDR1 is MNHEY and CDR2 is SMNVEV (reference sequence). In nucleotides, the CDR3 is TGTGCCAGCAGTTTATCCGTGGTCCGACTAGCGGGAGAGGCCGGGGAGCTGTTTTTT. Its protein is CASSLSVVRLAGEAGELFF.

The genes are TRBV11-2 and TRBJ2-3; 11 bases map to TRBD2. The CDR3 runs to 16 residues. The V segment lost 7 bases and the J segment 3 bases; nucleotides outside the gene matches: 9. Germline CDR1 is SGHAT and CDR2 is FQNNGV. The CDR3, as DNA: TGTGCCAGCATCAACGTAGCGGGGGGGCGTACAGATACGCAGTATTTT. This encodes CASINVAGGRTDTQYF. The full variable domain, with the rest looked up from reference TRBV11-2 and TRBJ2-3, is EAGVAQSPRYKIIEKRQSVAFWCNPISGHATLYWYQQILGQGPKLLIQFQNNGVVDDSQLPKDRFSAERLKGVDSTLKIQPAKLEDSAVYLCASINVAGGRTDTQYFGPGTRLTVL.

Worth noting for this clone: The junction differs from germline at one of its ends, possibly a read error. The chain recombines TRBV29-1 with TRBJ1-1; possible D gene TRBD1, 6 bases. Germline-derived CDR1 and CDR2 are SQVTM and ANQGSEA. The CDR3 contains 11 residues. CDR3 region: CSVPSGAEALF. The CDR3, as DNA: TGCAGCGTTCCGTCAGGGGCCGAAGCTCTCTTT.

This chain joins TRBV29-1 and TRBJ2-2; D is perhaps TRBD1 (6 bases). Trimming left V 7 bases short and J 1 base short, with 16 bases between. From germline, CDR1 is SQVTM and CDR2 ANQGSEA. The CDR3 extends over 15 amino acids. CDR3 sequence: CSASRGMLNTGELFF. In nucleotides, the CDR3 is TGCAGCGCCTCGAGGGGGATGTTGAACACCGGGGAGCTGTTTTTT.

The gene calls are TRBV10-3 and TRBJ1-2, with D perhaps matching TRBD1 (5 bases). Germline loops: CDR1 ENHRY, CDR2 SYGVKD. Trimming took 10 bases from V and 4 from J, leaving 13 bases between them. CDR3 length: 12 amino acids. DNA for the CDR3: TGTGCCACCGGGACCTGGGGCTATGGCTACACCTTC. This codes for CATGTWGYGYTF.

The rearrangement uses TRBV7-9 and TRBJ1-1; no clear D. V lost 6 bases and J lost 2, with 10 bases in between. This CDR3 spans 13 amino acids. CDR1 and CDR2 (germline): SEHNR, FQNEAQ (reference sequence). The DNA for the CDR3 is TGTGCCAGCAGGGCGGCCGCAAACACTGAAGCTTTCTTT. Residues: CASRAAANTEAFF.

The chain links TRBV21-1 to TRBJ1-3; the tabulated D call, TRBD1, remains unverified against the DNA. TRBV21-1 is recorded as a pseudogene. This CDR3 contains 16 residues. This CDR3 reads CASSKALGADENTIYF. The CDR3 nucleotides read TGTGCCAGCAGCAAAGCGCTTGGGGCAGACGAGAACACCATATATTTT.

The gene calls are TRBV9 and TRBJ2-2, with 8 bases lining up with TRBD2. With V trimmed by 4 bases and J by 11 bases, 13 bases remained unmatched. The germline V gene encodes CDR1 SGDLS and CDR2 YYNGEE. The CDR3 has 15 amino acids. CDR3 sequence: CASSQRGTRGSELFF. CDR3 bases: TGTGCCAGCAGCCAAAGGGGGACTAGAGGGAGTGAGCTGTTTTTT.

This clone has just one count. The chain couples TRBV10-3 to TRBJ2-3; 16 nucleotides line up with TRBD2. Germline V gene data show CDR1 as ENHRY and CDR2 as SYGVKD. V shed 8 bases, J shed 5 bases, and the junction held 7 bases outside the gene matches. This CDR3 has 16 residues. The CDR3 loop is CAIAGTSGGARDTQYF. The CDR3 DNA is TGTGCCATCGCAGGGACTAGCGGGGGGGCTAGAGATACGCAGTATTTT.

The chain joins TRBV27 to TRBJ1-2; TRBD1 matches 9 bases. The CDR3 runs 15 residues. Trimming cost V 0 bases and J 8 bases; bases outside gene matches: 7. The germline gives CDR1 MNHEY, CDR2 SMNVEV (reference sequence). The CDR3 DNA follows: TGTGCCAGCAGTTTATCGGGACAGGGAAATGGGGGCTACACCTTC. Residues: CASSLSGQGNGGYTF.

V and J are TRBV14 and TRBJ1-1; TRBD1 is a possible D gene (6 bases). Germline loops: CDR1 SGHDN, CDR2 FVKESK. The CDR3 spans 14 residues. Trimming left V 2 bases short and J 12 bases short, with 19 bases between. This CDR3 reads CASSQHSQGRGPFF. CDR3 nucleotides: TGTGCCAGCAGCCAACACAGCCAGGGGAGGGGACCTTTCTTT.

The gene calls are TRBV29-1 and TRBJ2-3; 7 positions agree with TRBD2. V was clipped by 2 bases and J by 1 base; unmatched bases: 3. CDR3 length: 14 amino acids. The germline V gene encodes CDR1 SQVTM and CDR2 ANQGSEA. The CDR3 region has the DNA TGCAGCGTTGAACTAGCGGAGCGCACAGATACGCAGTATTTT. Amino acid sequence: CSVELAERTDTQYF.

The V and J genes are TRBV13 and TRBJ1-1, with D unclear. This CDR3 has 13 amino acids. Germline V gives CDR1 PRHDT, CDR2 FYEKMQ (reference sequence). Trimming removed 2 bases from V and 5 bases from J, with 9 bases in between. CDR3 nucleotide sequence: TGTGCCAGCAGCTTAATAAGTAGTACTGAAGCTTTCTTT. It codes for CASSLISSTEAFF.

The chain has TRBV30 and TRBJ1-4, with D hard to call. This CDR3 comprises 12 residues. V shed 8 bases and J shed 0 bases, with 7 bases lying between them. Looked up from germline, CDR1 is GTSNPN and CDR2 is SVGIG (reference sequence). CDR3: CALDTTNEKLFF. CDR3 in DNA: TGTGCCCTCGACACAACTAATGAAAAACTGTTTTTT.

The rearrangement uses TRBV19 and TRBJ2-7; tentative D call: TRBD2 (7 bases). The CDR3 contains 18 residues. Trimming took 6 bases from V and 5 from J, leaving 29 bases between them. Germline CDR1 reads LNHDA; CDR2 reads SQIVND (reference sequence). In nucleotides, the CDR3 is TGTGCCAGTAGCAGGGGCCAGGTAGTGGCGGGAGCAATTGACGAGCAGTACTTC. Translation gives CASSRGQVVAGAIDEQYF.

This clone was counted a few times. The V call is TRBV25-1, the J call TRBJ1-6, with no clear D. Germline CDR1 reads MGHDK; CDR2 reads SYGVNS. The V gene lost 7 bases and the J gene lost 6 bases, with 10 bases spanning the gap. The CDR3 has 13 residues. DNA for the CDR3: TGTGCCAGCACGGGATCTGGTAATTCACCCCTCCACTTT. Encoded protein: CASTGSGNSPLHF.

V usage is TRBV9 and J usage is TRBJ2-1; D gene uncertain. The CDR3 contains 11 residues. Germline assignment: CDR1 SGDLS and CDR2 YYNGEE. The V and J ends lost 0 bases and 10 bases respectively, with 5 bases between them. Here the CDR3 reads CASSVDTEQFF. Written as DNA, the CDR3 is TGTGCCAGCAGCGTAGACACAGAGCAGTTCTTC.